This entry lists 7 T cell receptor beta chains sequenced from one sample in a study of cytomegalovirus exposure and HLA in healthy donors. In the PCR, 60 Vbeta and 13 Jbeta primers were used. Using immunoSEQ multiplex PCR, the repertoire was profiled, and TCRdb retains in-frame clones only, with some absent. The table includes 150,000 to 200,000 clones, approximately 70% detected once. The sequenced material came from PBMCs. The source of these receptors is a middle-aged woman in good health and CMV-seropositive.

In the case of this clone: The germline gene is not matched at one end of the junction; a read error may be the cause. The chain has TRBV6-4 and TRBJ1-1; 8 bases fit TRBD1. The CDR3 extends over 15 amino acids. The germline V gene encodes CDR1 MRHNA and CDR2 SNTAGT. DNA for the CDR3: TGTGCCGGCAGTGACACGCGACAGGGGTTCGGTGAAGCTTTCTTT. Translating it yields CAGSDTRQGFGEAFF.

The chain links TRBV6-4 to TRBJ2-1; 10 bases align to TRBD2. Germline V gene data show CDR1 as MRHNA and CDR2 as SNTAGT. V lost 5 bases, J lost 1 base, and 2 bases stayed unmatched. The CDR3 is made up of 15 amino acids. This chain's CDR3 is CASSRAGGSYNEQFF. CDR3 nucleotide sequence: TGTGCCAGCAGTAGAGCGGGGGGGTCCTACAATGAGCAGTTCTTC.

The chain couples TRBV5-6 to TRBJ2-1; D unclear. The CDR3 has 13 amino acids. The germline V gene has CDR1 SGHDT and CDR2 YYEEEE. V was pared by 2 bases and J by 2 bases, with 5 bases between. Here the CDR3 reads CASSFYTYNEQFF. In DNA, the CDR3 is TGTGCCAGCAGCTTTTATACCTACAATGAGCAGTTCTTC.

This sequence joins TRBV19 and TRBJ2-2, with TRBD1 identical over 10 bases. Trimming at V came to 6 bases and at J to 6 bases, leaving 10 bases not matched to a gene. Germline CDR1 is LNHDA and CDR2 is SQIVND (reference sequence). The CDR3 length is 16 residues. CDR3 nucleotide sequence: TGTGCCAGTAGGTTCACCTCAGGGACAGGGGCCGGGGAGCTGTTTTTT. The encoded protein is CASRFTSGTGAGELFF.

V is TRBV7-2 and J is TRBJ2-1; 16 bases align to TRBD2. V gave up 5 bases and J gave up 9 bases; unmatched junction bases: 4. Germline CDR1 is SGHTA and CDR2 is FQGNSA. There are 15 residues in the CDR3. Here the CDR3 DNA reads TGTGCCAGCAGCGGGACTAGCGGGGGGGCCGGTGAGCAGTTCTTC. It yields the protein CASSGTSGGAGEQFF.

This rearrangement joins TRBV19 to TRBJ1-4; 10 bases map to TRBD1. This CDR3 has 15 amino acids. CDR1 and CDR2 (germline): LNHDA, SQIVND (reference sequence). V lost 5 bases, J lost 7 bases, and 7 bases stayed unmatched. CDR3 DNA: TGTGCCAGTAGTGCGACAGGGGGCGGCGGTGAAAAACTGTTTTTT. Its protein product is CASSATGGGGEKLFF. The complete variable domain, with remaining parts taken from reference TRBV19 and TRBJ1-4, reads DGGITQSPKYLFRKEGQNVTLSCEQNLNHDAMYWYRQDPGQGLRLIYYSQIVNDFQKGDIAEGYSVSREKKESFPLTVTSAQKNPTAFYLCASSATGGGGEKLFFGSGTQLSVL.

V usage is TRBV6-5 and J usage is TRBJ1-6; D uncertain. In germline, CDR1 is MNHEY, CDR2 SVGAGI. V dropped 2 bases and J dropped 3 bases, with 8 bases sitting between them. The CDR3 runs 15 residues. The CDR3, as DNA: TGTGCCAGCAGTTACGGGCAGAACTATAATTCACCCCTCCACTTT. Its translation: CASSYGQNYNSPLHF.